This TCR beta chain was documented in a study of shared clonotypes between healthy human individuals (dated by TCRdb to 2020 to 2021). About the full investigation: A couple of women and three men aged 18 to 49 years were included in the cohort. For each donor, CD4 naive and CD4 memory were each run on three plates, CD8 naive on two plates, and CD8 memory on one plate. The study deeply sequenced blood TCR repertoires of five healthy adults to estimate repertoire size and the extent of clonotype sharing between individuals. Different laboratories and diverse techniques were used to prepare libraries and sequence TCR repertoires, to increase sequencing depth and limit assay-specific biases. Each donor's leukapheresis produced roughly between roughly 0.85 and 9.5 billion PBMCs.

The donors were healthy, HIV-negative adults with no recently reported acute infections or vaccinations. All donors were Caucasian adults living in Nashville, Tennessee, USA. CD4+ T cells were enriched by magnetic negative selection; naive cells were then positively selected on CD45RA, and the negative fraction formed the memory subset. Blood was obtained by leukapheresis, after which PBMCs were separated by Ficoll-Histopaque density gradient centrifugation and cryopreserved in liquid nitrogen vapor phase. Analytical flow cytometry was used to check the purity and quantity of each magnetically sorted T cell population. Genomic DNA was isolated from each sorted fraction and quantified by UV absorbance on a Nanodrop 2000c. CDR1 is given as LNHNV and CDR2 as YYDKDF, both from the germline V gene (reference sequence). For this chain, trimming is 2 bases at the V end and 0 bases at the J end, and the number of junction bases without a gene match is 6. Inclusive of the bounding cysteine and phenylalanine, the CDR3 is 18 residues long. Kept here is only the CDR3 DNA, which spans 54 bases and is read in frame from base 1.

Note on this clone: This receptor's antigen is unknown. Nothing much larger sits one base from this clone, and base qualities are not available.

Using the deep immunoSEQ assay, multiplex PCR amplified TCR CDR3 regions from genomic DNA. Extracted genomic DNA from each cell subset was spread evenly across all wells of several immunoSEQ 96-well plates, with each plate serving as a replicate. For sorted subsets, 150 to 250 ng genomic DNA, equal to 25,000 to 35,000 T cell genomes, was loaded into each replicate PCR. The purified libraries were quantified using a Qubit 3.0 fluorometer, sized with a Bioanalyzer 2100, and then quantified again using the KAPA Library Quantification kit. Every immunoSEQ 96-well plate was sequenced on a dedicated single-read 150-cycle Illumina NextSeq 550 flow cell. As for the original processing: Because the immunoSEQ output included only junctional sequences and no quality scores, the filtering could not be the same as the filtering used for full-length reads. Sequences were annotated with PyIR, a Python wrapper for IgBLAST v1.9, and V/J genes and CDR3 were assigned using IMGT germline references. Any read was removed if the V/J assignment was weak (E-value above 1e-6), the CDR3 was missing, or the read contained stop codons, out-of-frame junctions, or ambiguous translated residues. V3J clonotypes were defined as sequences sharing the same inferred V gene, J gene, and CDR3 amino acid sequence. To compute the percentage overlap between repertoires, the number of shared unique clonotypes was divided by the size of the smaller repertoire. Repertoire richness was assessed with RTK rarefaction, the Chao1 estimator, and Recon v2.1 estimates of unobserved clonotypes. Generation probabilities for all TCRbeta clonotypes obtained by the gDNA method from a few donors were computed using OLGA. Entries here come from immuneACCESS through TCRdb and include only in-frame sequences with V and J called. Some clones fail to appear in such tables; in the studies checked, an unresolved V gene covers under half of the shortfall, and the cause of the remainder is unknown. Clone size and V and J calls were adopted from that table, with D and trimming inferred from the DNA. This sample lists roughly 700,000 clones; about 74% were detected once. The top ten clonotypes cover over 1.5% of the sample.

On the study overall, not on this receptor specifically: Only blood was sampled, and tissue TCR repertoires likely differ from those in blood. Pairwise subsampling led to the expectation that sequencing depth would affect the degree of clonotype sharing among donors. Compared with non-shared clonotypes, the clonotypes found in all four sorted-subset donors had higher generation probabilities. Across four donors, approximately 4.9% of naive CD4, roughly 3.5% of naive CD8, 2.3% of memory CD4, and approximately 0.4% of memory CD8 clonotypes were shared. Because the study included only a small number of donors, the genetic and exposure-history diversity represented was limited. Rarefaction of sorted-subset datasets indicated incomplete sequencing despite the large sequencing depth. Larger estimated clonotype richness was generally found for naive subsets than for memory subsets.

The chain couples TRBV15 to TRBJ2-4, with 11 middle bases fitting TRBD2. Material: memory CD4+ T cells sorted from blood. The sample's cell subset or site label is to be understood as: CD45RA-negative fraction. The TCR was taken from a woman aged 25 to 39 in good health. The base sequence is TGTGCCACCAGCAGAAAGGGGACTAGCGGATTAGCCAAAAACATTCAGTACTTC. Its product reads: CATSRKGTSGLAKNIQYF.